This TCR beta chain was captured by sequencing in a study of molecular identifiers for immune sequencing clone quantification. TCRdb called the PCR reads again in MiXCR, with one record for every CDR3 protein. The data contain 37,000 or so distinct CDR3 sequences, around a sixth of them singletons. After removal of 5 bases from V and 6 bases from J, the junction contained 9 bases not matched to a gene. Germline values: CDR1 SGHVS, CDR2 FNYEAQ. The length of the CDR3 is 16 residues. There are a few counts of this clonotype. J is TRBJ2-2 and V is TRBV7-6, with 10 bases fitting TRBD2. Sample: naive CD8+ T cells from blood, with Jurkat cell RNA spiked in. The subset is: FACS-sorted CD8+CD4-CCR7+CD45RA+ naive T cells. The source is a human donor in good health. Some libraries in this study had Jurkat cell RNA spiked in. The CDR3 protein is CASSRTLTSGAGELFF. CDR3 nucleotide sequence: TGTGCCAGCAGCCGTACGCTAACTAGCGGGGCCGGGGAGCTGTTTTTT. Drawing the rest from reference TRBV7-6 and TRBJ2-2, the complete variable domain is GAGVSQSPRYKVTKRGQDVALRCDPISGHVSLYWYRQALGQGPEFLTYFNYEAQQDKSGLPNDRFSAERPEGSISTLTIQRTEQRDSAMYRCASSRTLTSGAGELFFGEGSRLTVL.